The T cell receptor (beta chain) described here comes from a study of control samples from healthy donors and cancer patients (dated by TCRdb to the early 2020s). Library preparation employed the immunoSEQ multiplex PCR assay. TCRdb's version of the immuneACCESS table is confined to in-frame rearrangements and falls short of the full clone set. An unresolved V gene accounts for under half of the shortfall where checked; the remainder is of unknown origin. This sample has about 26,000 clones in its table, and around 83% of those were observed once. The ten largest clonotypes hold 23% of the sample. About this clone: No antigen is known for it. No much larger clonotype is one base removed from it; base qualities were not supplied.

Spanning cysteine to phenylalanine, the CDR3 consists of 14 amino acids. Only the CDR3 region is kept as DNA, spanning 42 bases read in frame from base 1. The CDR1 and CDR2 encoded by the germline V gene (reference sequence) are GTSNPN and SVGIG. V is reduced by 4 bases and J by 4 bases, leaving a spacing of 16 bases between them. The receptor was derived from a man aged 60-69 years with colorectal cancer. The rearranged segments are TRBV30 and TRBJ1-1; TRBD1 is possibly the D segment (5 matching bases). Sequencing was carried out using PBMCs. DNA sequence: TGTGCCTGGACAAGCCAGGGAAGGTCCACTGAAGCTTTCTTT. Its translation reads: CAWTSQGRSTEAFF.